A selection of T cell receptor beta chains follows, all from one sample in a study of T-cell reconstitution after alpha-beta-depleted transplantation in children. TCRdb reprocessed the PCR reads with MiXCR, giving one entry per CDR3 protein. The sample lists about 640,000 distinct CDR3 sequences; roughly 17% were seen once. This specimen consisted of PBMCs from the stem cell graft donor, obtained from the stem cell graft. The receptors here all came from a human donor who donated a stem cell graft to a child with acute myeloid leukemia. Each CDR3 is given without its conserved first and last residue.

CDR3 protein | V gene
ASSPAGGQQF | TRBV7-2
SVERSLNTEAF | TRBV29-1
ASSSTGLQGYT | TRBV6-6
SARPGAGHVGGAF | TRBV20-1
ATSRDLARRDGNEKLF | TRBV15
ATSDAVTYEQY | TRBV24-1
SADSSNTGELF | TRBV29-1
SATGLETQY | TRBV20-1
ASSQGQGLYEQY | TRBV4-3
ASSLDGGRGYGYT | TRBV5-1
SARVGSNHEQF | TRBV20-1
ASSITGPYGYT | TRBV7-9
AISAGLAGQETQY | TRBV10-3
ASSLEISGGYGYT | TRBV7-9
ASSHARGQF | TRBV3-1
SARVQGYEQY | TRBV20-1
ASSTRLAGVEDTQY | TRBV5-1
SVDRGQGDEQF | TRBV29-1
SPFTSGTDTQY | TRBV20-1
SARPVGTDTQY | TRBV20-1
AISYSGPPTDTQY | TRBV10-3
ASSLQARLF | TRBV12-3/TRBV12-4
ASSRVGVDTQY | TRBV4-1
ASSPRTGEGYGYT | TRBV9
ATSVILAGGYNEQF | TRBV24-1
ASSLPGGNTGELF | TRBV5-1
ASSQQGLAGNNEQF | TRBV4-1
ASSASGGVNTEAF | TRBV7-9
ASSHVGQPYEQY | TRBV4-1
ASSHGTDNQPQH | TRBV5-1
ASSGTQGPNYGYT | TRBV6-2/TRBV6-3
ASSLSGGNGYT | TRBV12-3/TRBV12-4
SAEGKLTEAF | TRBV20-1
ASSGANRGSKNIQY | TRBV5-6
ASSLTSGGSSSYNEQF | TRBV11-1
ASTGEGKTQETQY | TRBV11-2
ASSPTRQVREGFGDTQY | TRBV6-1
ASTPGRSYNEQF | TRBV7-9
ASSQDSGSYEQY | TRBV4-3
ASSVAGEVDGTEAF | TRBV9
SAVMGVGNSPLH | TRBV20-1
ASRNTRNNEQF | TRBV12-3/TRBV12-4
SARVPGGIYEQY | TRBV20-1
SAKAGGEIKTQY | TRBV20-1
SARPGLAGYNQQF | TRBV20-1
TPGSGGGNEQF | TRBV20-1
SASPGASYEQY | TRBV20-1
ASSLGDEGQPQH | TRBV6-5
ASGGIANTGELF | TRBV5-5